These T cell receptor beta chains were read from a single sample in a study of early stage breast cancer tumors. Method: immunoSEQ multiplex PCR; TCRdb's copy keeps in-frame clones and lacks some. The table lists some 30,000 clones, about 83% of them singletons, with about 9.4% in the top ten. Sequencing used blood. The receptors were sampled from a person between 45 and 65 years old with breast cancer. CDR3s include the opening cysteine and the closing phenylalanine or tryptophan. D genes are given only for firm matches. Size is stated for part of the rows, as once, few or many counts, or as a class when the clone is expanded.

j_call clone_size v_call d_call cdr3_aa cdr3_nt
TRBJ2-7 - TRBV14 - CASSQYGGDEQYF TGTGCCAGCAGCCAATACGGCGGGGACGAGCAGTACTTC
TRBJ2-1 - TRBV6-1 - CASSELQGYNEQFF TGTGCCAGCAGCGAACTACAGGGTTACAATGAGCAGTTCTTC
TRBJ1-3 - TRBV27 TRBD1 CASSSYTGQGSWAGNTIYF TGTGCCAGCAGTTCGTACACTGGACAGGGGAGTTGGGCTGGAAACACCATATATTTT
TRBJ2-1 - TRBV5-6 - CASSWTRFLGGRSIEQFF TGTGCCAGCAGCTGGACCCGTTTCCTCGGCGGAAGATCAATAGAGCAGTTCTTC
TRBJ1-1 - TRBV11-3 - CASSLGANTEAFF TGTGCCAGCAGCTTAGGAGCGAACACTGAAGCTTTCTTT
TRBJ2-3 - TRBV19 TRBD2 CASSTQRGAGDTQYF TGTGCCAGTAGTACCCAGCGGGGGGCGGGAGATACGCAGTATTTT
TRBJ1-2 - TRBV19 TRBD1 CASSGRTGEDTF TGTGCCAGTAGTGGAAGGACAGGGGAGGACACCTTC
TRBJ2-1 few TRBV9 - CASSVGRGNEQFF TGTGCCAGCAGCGTAGGTAGAGGCAATGAGCAGTTCTTC
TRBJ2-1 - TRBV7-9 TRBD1 CASSFPSGTGRSYEQFF TGTGCCAGCAGCTTCCCCTCCGGGACAGGAAGGTCTTATGAGCAGTTCTTC
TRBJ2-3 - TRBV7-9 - CASSYPSTDTQYF TGTGCCAGCAGCTACCCTAGCACAGATACGCAGTATTTT
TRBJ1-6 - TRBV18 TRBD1 CASSSGTGTGSPLHF TGTGCCAGCTCGTCCGGGACAGGGACTGGGTCACCCCTCCACTTT
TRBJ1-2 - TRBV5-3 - CARSLGPYPIGLGYTF TGTGCCAGAAGCTTGGGACCGTATCCCATCGGTTTAGGCTACACCTTC
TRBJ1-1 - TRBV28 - CASSQTRTKSEAFF TGTGCCAGCAGTCAAACCCGGACCAAAAGTGAAGCTTTCTTT
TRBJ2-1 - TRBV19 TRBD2 CASSPGEGYNEQFF TGTGCCAGTAGTCCCGGGGAGGGGTACAATGAGCAGTTCTTC
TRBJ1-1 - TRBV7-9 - CASSLVGIEAFF TGTGCCAGCAGCCTGGTAGGAATTGAAGCTTTCTTT
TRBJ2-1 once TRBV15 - CATSRGGLIYNEQFF TGTGCCACCAGCAGAGGGGGACTGATATACAATGAGCAGTTCTTC
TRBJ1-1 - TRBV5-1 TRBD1 CASSPGGTGEVTEAFF TGCGCCAGCAGCCCGGGTGGTACAGGGGAGGTAACTGAAGCTTTCTTT
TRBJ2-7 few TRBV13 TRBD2 CASSLGAGGPHF TGTGCCAGCAGCTTAGGGGCGGGAGGGCCTCACTTC
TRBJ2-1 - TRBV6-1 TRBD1 CASSEEVWRGDRDEQFF TGTGCCAGCAGTGAAGAAGTTTGGAGGGGGGACAGGGATGAGCAGTTCTTC
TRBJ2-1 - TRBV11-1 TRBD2 CASRGRTSGKTYNEQFF TGTGCCAGCAGGGGGAGGACTAGCGGGAAAACCTACAATGAGCAGTTCTTC
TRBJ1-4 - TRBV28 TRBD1 CASSFQTGGEKLFF TGTGCCAGCAGTTTCCAGACAGGGGGGGAAAAACTGTTTTTT
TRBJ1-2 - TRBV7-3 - CAPPPGPLSGYTF TGTGCTCCTCCCCCGGGGCCCCTCAGCGGCTACACCTTC
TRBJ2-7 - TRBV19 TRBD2 CASSSSGTNREQYF TGTGCCAGTAGCTCCTCCGGGACTAATCGCGAGCAGTACTTC
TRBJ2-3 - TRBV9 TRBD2 CASSVGGAGGPSDTQYF TGTGCCAGCAGCGTAGGAGGAGCGGGGGGGCCGTCTGATACGCAGTATTTT
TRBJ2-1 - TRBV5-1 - CASSFGKDEQFF TGCGCCAGCAGCTTCGGGAAGGATGAGCAGTTCTTC
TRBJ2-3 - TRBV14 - CASSQGLDTQYF TGTGCCAGCAGCCAAGGGTTAGATACGCAGTATTTT
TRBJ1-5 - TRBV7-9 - CASSSTAPNQPQHF TGTGCCAGCAGCTCTACAGCACCTAATCAGCCCCAGCATTTT